The clone carrying this TCR beta chain was picked up many times. Building of the TCR beta libraries involved iRepertoire HTBI primers and Arm-PCR of CDR3 regions. Each CDR3 protein gets one entry after TCRdb re-called the multiplex PCR reads with MiXCR. The sample records about 440,000 distinct CDR3 sequences, just under 15% being singletons. The data derive from a study of regulatory T cells in long-lasting Graves disease. There are 11 residues in the CDR3. The V and J ends lost 8 bases and 10 bases respectively, with 12 bases between them. CDR1 and CDR2 (germline): MNHEY, SMNVEV (reference sequence). The sample's time point: newly diagnosed GD, antithyroid drugs for less than 3 months. PBMCs provided the RNA from which the TCR library was made. A further study also used this sample, focusing on T cells in Graves' hyperthyroidism and ophthalmopathy. This second study says: Ophthalmopathy and stable hyperthyroidism were separated by a 13 V-J model.

The source was peripheral blood mononuclear cells (PBMCs), collected at new diagnosis, from a patient treated with antithyroid drugs. The TCR originated in a woman aged 25-40 years with Graves disease. The J gene is TRBJ2-1, the V gene TRBV27, with D unclear. The CDR3 coding sequence is TGTGCCAGCCCCCCTTGGGTGGAGCAGTTCTTC. This encodes CASPPWVEQFF.